The T cell receptor (beta chain) described here comes from a study of blood T cell repertoires in COVID-19. Study at large: COVID-19 samples collected from the United States, Italy and Spain covered acute and convalescent phases.

Participants were aged about 18 to 89 years from some 24 US areas. Cohort placement rested on clinical history that participants reported themselves. Original methodology: It was from reference gene primer amplification that nucleated cell counts were estimated. TCRdb's copy holds only in-frame clones and misses some; the assay was immunoSEQ multiplex PCR. V, J and clone size are taken as reported in that table, and D and trimming were inferred from the DNA itself. This repertoire shows some 180,000 clones, around 82% found once; its top ten account for about 5%. V gave up 6 bases and J gave up 7 bases; unmatched junction bases: 6. Looked up from germline, CDR1 is SNHLY and CDR2 is FYNNEI. The CDR3 contains 14 residues.

The sequence came from a woman between 55 and 75 years old with acute COVID-19. The sequenced sample was PBMCs or T cells enriched from blood (not recorded which). The rearrangement links TRBV2 to TRBJ1-5, with 10 positions matching TRBD1. The CDR3 region is CASRGTGARQPQHF. CDR3 in DNA: TGTGCCAGCAGGGGGACAGGGGCGAGACAGCCCCAGCATTTT.